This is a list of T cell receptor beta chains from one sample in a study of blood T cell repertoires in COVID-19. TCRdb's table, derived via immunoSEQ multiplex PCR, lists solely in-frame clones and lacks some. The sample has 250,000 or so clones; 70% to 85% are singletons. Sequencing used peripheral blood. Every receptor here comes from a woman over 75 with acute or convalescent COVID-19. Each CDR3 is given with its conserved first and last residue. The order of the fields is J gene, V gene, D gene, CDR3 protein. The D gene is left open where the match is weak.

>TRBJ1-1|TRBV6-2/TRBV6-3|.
CASSRRTEAFF
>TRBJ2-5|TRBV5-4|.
CASTPLNQETQYF
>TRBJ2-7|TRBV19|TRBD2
CASRAGASYEQYF
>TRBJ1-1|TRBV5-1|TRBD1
CASSPRQGARTEAFF
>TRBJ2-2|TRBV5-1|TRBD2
CASRDRSGGTGELFF
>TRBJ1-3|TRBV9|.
CASSGPATGNTIYF
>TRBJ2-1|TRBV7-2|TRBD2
CASSFGTSHYNEQFF
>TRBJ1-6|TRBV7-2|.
CASSPWRGNSPLHF
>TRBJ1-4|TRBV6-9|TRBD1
CAQKGSGQEYEKLFF
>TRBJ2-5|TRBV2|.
CASSESGRPQETQYF
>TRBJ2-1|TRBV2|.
CASSEARGSYNEQFF
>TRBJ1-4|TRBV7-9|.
CASSLTGSSEKLFF
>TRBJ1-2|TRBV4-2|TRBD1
CASSQQGEYGYTF
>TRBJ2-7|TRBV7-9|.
CASSLGQGRNEQYF
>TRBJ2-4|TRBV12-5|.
CASGLAEGPKNIQYF
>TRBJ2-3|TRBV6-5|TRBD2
CASSSRGAGARDTQYF
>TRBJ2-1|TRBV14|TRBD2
CASSLLPGGASEQFF
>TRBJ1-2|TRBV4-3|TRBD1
CASSQVRQGLRGYTF
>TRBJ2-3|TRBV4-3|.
CASSQDPAGRHFSTDTQYF
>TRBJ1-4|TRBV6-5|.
CASSYSGRGEKLFF
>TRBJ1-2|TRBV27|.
CASSLGQFGGYTF
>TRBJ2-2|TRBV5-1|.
CASSLALDGDTGELFF
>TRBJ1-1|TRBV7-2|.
CASSPSRGIKTEAFF
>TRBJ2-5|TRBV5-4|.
CASSLGLAPETQYF
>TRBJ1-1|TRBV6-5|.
CASNNPPQNTEAFF
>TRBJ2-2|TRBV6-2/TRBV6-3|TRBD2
CASSYPASGSGAPGELFF
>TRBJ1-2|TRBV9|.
CASSVAPSGQMYGYTF
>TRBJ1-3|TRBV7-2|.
CASSLGSGGRSGNTIYF
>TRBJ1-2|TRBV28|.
CASSGRGGNHGYTF
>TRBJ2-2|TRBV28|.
CASHHQGGELFF
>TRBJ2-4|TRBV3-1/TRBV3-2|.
CASTSKNIQYF
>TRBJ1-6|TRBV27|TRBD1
CASSPATGVNSPLHF
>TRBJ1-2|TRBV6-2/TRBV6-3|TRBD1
CASSLGQGRTYGYTF
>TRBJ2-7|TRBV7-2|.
CASRRDTTYEQYF
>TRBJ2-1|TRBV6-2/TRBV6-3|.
CASSYRGPRVNEQFF
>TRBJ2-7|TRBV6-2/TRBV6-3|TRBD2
CASSYSPVGTSNHEQYF
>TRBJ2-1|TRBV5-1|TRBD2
CASSPKLAGVGNEQFF
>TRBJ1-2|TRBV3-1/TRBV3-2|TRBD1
CASSRSGTGSYGYTF
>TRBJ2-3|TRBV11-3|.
CASSRGDTQYF
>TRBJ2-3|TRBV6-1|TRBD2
CASSEGTSGGAADTQYF
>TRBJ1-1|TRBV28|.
CAAGRGGTEAFF
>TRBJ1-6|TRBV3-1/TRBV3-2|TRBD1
CASSQYGTANSPLHF
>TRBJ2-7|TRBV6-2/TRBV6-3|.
CASSYSVITYEQYF
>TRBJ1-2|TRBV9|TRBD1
CASSVSQGALGYTF